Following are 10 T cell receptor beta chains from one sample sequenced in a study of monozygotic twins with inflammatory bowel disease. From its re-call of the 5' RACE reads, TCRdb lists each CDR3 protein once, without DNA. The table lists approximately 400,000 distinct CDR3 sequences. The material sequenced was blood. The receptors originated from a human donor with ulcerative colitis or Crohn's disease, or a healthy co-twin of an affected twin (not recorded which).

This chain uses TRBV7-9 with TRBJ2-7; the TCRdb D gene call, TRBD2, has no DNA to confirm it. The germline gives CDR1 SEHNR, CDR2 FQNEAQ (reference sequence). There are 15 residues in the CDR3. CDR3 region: CASSLGLAGLDEQYF.

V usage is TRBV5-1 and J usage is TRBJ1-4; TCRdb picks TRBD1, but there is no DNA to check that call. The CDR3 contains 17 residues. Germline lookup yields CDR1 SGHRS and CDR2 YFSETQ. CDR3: CASSLEVAGQKNEKLFF.

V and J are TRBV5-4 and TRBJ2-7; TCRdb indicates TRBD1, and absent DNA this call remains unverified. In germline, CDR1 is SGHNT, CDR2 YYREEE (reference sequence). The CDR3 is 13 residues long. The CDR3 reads CASSPSGDLEQYF.

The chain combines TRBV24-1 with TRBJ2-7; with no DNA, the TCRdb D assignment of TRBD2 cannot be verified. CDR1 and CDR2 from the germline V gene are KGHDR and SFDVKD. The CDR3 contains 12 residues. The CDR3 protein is CATIHWEKGQYF.

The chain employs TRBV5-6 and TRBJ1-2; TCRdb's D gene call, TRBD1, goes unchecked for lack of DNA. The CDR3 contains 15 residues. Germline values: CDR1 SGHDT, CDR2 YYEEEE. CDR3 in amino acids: CASRHRTGGYYGYTF.

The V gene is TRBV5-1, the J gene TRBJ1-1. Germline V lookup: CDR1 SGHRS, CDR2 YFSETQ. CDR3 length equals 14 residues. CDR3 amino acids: CASSFKELNTEAFF.

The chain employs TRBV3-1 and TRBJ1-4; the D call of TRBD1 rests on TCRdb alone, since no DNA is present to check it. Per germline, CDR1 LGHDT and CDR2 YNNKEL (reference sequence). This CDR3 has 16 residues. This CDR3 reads CASSQVPGGTNEKLFF. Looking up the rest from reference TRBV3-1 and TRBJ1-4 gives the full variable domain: DTAVSQTPKYLVTQMGNDKSIKCEQNLGHDTMYWYKQDSKKFLKIMFSYNNKELIINETVPNRFSPKSPDKAHLNLHINSLELGDSAVYFCASSQVPGGTNEKLFFGSGTQLSVL.

CDR3 loop: CAISGSGFRPGNEQFF. The chain has TRBV10-3 and TRBJ2-1; TCRdb's D call, TRBD2, is unchecked because there is no DNA. The CDR3 runs to 16 residues. Looked up from germline, CDR1 is ENHRY and CDR2 is SYGVKD.

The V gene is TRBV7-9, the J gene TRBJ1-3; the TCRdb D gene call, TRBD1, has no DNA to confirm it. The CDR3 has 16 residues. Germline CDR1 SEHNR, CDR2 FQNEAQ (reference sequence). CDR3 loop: CASSFSHTGAGNTIYF.

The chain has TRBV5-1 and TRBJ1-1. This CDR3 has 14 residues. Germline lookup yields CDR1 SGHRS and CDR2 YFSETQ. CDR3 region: CASSLAWGNTEAFF. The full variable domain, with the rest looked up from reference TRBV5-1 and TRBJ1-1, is KAGVTQTPRYLIKTRGQQVTLSCSPISGHRSVSWYQQTPGQGLQFLFEYFSETQRNKGNFPGRFSGRQFSNSRSEMNVSTLELGDSALYLCASSLAWGNTEAFFGQGTRLTVV.